This is a list of T cell receptor beta chains from one sample in a study of CD8 T cells in ankylosing spondylitis. TCRdb fed the 5' RACE reads into MiXCR, producing one record per CDR3 protein. The top ten hold about a sixth of the sample, which has about 390,000 distinct CDR3 sequences, around 24% seen once. Sequenced: blood, either unsorted or a sorted T cell fraction (not recorded which). All receptors derive from a male donor with ankylosing spondylitis. Each CDR3 is given with its conserved first and last residue. Fields, in order: V gene, CDR3 length, J gene, D gene, clone size, CDR3 DNA, CDR3 protein. D genes are given only for firm matches. A clone size is listed for some rows: how often the clone was seen (once, few, many), or a class if it is expanded.

TRBV12-3/TRBV12-4	13	TRBJ2-4	NA	many	TGTGCCAGCAGTTTTGAAAGGGGAAACATTCAGTACTTC	CASSFERGNIQYF
TRBV7-3	13	TRBJ2-7	NA	few	TGTGCCAGCAGCTTAACCAGGGAATACGAGCAGTACTTC	CASSLTREYEQYF
TRBV25-1	12	TRBJ2-1	NA	NA	TGTGCCAGCAGTGAAGTCTCTAGGACTTGGTTCTTC	CASSEVSRTWFF
TRBV30	14	TRBJ2-5	NA	few	TGTGCCTGGAATTCCGGGCTTAGGGAAAAGACCCAGTACTTC	CAWNSGLREKTQYF
TRBV6-2/TRBV6-3	13	TRBJ2-5	NA	many	TGTGCCAGCAGTTCGGCAGGGCAAGAGACCCAGTACTTC	CASSSAGQETQYF
TRBV29-1	15	TRBJ1-5	NA	few	TGCAGCGTGGGGGGGGTGGGCAGTAGCAATCAGCCCCAGCATTTT	CSVGGVGSSNQPQHF
TRBV3-1	15	TRBJ2-1	TRBD1	NA	TGTGCCAGCAGCCCTACAAGGGGGCGGGCCAATGAGCAGTTCTTC	CASSPTRGRANEQFF
TRBV5-1	15	TRBJ2-7	TRBD1	few	TGCGCCAGCAGCCCTGATGGGACAGCCCGCTGGGAGCAGTACTTC	CASSPDGTARWEQYF
TRBV27	13	TRBJ1-4	NA	NA	TGTGCCAGCAGCAAGAAGGAGGATGAAAAACTGTTTTTT	CASSKKEDEKLFF
TRBV10-2	14	TRBJ1-6	TRBD1	NA	TGCGCCAGCAGCCACTACAGGGGAAATTCACCCCTCCACTTT	CASSHYRGNSPLHF
TRBV7-3	14	TRBJ2-3	NA	few	TGTGCCAGCAGCCCGTCGCATAGCACAGATACGCAGTATTTT	CASSPSHSTDTQYF
TRBV12-3/TRBV12-4	14	TRBJ2-5	NA	NA	TGTGCCAGCAGCCCCAACAGGGTACGGGAGACCCAGTACTTC	CASSPNRVRETQYF
TRBV10-3	14	TRBJ1-1	TRBD1	NA	TGTGCCATCAATAAACAGGGGGCTGACACTGAAGCTTTCTTT	CAINKQGADTEAFF
TRBV6-2/TRBV6-3	12	TRBJ1-1	NA	NA	TGTGCCAGCAGTTTGGGGAAACTTGAAGCTTTCTTT	CASSLGKLEAFF
TRBV27	14	TRBJ1-5	NA	few	TGTGCCAGCAGTCCCGGGATCCCCAATCAGCCCCAGCATTTT	CASSPGIPNQPQHF
TRBV20-1	13	TRBJ2-1	NA	NA	TGCAGTGCTAACTTGTACGGAGTCAATGAGCAGTTCTTC	CSANLYGVNEQFF
TRBV11-3	15	TRBJ2-7	TRBD1	NA	TGTGCCAGCAGCTTAGACGGGACAGGGGGCAGCGAGCAGTACTTC	CASSLDGTGGSEQYF
TRBV19	12	TRBJ2-7	NA	NA	TGTGCCAGTAGTATACCAGGTTACGAGCAGTACTTC	CASSIPGYEQYF
TRBV7-3	14	TRBJ1-2	NA	NA	TGTGCCAGCAGCGCGAACGGGGGATCGGATGGCTACACCTTC	CASSANGGSDGYTF
TRBV6-2/TRBV6-3	14	TRBJ2-5	NA	NA	TGTGCCAGCAGTTACTCGAGCAGACAAGAGACCCAGTACTTC	CASSYSSRQETQYF
TRBV5-1	14	TRBJ2-1	TRBD1	NA	TGCGCCAGCAGCTTGGCGACAGGGGGCAATGAGCAGTTCTTC	CASSLATGGNEQFF
TRBV5-1	15	TRBJ2-1	TRBD2	few	TGCGCCAGCAGCCTAGGGACTAGCGGGAGCCAGGAGCAGTTCTTC	CASSLGTSGSQEQFF
TRBV5-4	16	TRBJ2-2	TRBD1	NA	TGTGCCAGCAGCTTTGGACAGGGGAGGAGCACCGGGGAGCTGTTTTTT	CASSFGQGRSTGELFF
TRBV18	16	TRBJ1-5	NA	few	TGTGCCAGCTCACCACTCCCCCCCAGGGCCGATCAGCCCCAGCATTTT	CASSPLPPRADQPQHF
TRBV18	12	TRBJ2-7	NA	NA	TGTGCCAGCTCACCGGCGGGGTACGAGCAGTACTTC	CASSPAGYEQYF
TRBV12-3/TRBV12-4	14	TRBJ2-1	NA	NA	TGTGCCAGCAGCAGCCGCCTGGGGGTCAGTGAGCAGTTCTTC	CASSSRLGVSEQFF
TRBV4-1	12	TRBJ2-3	NA	few	TGCGCCAGCAGCCAAGACCGTCAGAGGCGGTATTTT	CASSQDRQRRYF
TRBV4-2	16	TRBJ1-6	NA	few	TGTGCCAGCAGCCAAGATCCGGGGGGCCCGGATTCACCCCTCCACTTT	CASSQDPGGPDSPLHF
TRBV19	14	TRBJ2-7	NA	NA	TGTGCCAGTAGTAGGAGGCCAGGGGACTACGAGCAGTACTTC	CASSRRPGDYEQYF
TRBV7-2	14	TRBJ1-1	NA	NA	TGTGCCAGCAGCCTCAGCGGGGGTTTGACTGAAGCTTTCTTT	CASSLSGGLTEAFF
TRBV7-3	15	TRBJ2-7	TRBD2	NA	TGTGCCAGCAGCTCCTCTAGCGGGAGAGTTGAAGAGCAGTACTTC	CASSSSSGRVEEQYF
TRBV3-1	14	TRBJ2-2	NA	few	TGTGCCAGCAGCCAAAGGGCCCCCCCCGGGGAGCTGTTTTTT	CASSQRAPPGELFF
TRBV19	13	TRBJ1-1	NA	NA	TGTGCCAGTAGTACACTCGGAGGGGCTGAAGCTTTCTTT	CASSTLGGAEAFF
TRBV28	14	TRBJ2-2	NA	few	TGTGCCTCCGGGTTGGCCCACAACACCGGGGAGCTGTTTTTT	CASGLAHNTGELFF
TRBV5-1	15	TRBJ2-2	TRBD2	NA	TGCGCCAGCAGCCCGGGGACTAGCGGGAACGGGGAGCTGTTTTTT	CASSPGTSGNGELFF